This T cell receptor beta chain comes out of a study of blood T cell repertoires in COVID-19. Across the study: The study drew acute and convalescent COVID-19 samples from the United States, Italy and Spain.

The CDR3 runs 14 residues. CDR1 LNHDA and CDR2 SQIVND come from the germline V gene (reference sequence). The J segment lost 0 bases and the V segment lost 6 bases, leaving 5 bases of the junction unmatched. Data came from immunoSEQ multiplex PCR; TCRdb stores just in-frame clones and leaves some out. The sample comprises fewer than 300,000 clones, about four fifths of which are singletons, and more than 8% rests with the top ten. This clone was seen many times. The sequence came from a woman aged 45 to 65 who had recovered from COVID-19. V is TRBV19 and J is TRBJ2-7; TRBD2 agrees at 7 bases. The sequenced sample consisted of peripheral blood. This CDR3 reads CASRPSGLSYEQYF. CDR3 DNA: TGTGCCAGTAGACCTAGCGGACTCTCCTACGAGCAGTACTTC.